These T cell receptor beta chains were read from a single sample in a study of a mutant IDH1 vaccine in newly diagnosed glioma. Only in-frame clones appear in the TCRdb table, and some are missing; sequencing was by immunoSEQ multiplex PCR. The sample records 40,000 to 55,000 clones, roughly 90% being singletons. Antigen specificity for these receptors is unknown. The source was PBMCs, collected from a glioma patient whose treatment included an IDH1 peptide vaccine. Receptors were obtained from a man aged 45-65 years with glioma. The CDR3 runs from the conserved cysteine through the conserved F or W. A D gene is named only where the DNA matches it firmly. Size values are once, few and many counts, or a class for expanded clones, and some rows have none.

j_gene | abundance | d_gene | v_gene | CDR3aa | CDR3nt
TRBJ2-3 | - | TRBD2 | TRBV4-2 | CASSQARTSGTDTQYF | TGTGCCAGCAGCCAAGCTAGGACTAGCGGCACAGATACGCAGTATTTT
TRBJ1-3 | - | - | TRBV27 | CASSNLGNGNTIYF | TGTGCCAGCAGCAACCTCGGCAATGGAAACACCATATATTTT
TRBJ1-5 | - | TRBD1 | TRBV5-5 | CASSPISGTGSNQPQHF | TGTGCCAGCAGCCCTATCTCCGGGACAGGGAGCAATCAGCCCCAGCATTTT
TRBJ2-6 | - | - | TRBV7-9 | CASSRRGRDTGANVLTF | TGTGCCAGCAGCCGGAGGGGCAGGGACACTGGGGCCAACGTCCTGACTTTC
TRBJ1-1 | - | - | TRBV7-9 | CASSLGGRNTEAFF | TGTGCCAGCAGCTTGGGGGGGAGGAACACTGAAGCTTTCTTT
TRBJ1-3 | few | - | TRBV5-1 | CASSRSSGGRNTIYF | TGCGCCAGCAGCAGGTCTTCAGGAGGGAGAAACACCATATATTTT
TRBJ2-5 | - | TRBD2 | TRBV18 | CASSRPTSGKETQYF | TGTGCCAGCTCACGGCCGACTAGCGGGAAAGAGACCCAGTACTTC
TRBJ1-5 | - | - | TRBV28 | CASSFRPLPQHF | TGTGCCAGCAGTTTCCGCCCGTTGCCCCAGCATTTT
TRBJ1-1 | - | - | TRBV19 | CASREGPRPDEAFF | TGTGCCAGTAGGGAGGGTCCGCGACCAGATGAAGCTTTCTTT
TRBJ1-1 | - | - | TRBV6-1 | CASTQSVGGTEAFF | TGTGCCAGCACCCAATCCGTCGGGGGCACTGAAGCTTTCTTT
TRBJ2-7 | - | TRBD1 | TRBV6-1 | CASSLQGPRSSEQYF | TGTGCCAGCAGCCTACAGGGGCCGCGTAGTTCAGAGCAGTACTTC
TRBJ2-7 | - | TRBD2 | TRBV29-1 | CSVEVLAGSLEQYF | TGCAGCGTTGAAGTGCTAGCGGGATCCCTCGAGCAGTACTTC
TRBJ1-5 | few | - | TRBV7-8 | CASSARGSNQPQHF | TGTGCCAGCAGCGCCCGGGGGAGCAATCAGCCCCAGCATTTT
TRBJ2-3 | once | TRBD2 | TRBV13 | CASSLGGGRARTQYF | TGTGCCAGCAGCTTAGGGGGCGGGAGGGCCAGAACGCAGTATTTT
TRBJ1-2 | - | TRBD1 | TRBV28 | CASFARDRYGYTF | TGTGCCAGTTTCGCGCGGGACAGGTATGGCTACACCTTC
TRBJ1-3 | - | TRBD1 | TRBV9 | CASSVTGEGNTIYF | TGTGCCAGCAGCGTAACAGGGGAGGGAAACACCATATATTTT
TRBJ2-3 | - | TRBD2 | TRBV10-3 | CAISEILGTSGRTDTQYF | TGTGCCATCAGTGAGATACTAGGGACTAGCGGGAGGACAGATACGCAGTATTTT
TRBJ2-1 | few | - | TRBV7-6 | CASSLGRPNEQFF | TGTGCCAGCAGCTTAGGACGCCCGAATGAGCAGTTCTTC
TRBJ2-2 | - | TRBD1 | TRBV6-5 | CASSYPKGAGGELFF | TGTGCCAGCAGTTACCCCAAGGGGGCGGGCGGGGAGCTGTTTTTT
TRBJ2-2 | - | TRBD2 | TRBV9 | CASSSGSYTGELFF | TGTGCCAGCAGTAGCGGGAGTTACACCGGGGAGCTGTTTTTT
TRBJ2-7 | - | - | TRBV5-1 | CASSFGDSYEQYF | TGCGCCAGCAGCTTTGGGGACTCCTACGAGCAGTACTTC
TRBJ1-2 | - | - | TRBV7-9 | CASSLANRRGYTF | TGTGCCAGCAGCTTAGCCAACAGGCGCGGCTACACCTTC
TRBJ1-1 | - | - | TRBV27 | CASSLGGGGYGTEAFF | TGTGCCAGCAGTTTAGGGGGGGGTGGGTATGGCACTGAAGCTTTCTTT
TRBJ2-3 | - | - | TRBV14 | CASSQDWIEGTDTQYF | TGTGCCAGCAGCCAAGATTGGATAGAGGGTACAGATACGCAGTATTTT
TRBJ2-7 | - | - | TRBV7-9 | CASSLGSGFEEYF | TGTGCCAGCAGCTTAGGTAGTGGTTTCGAGGAGTACTTC
TRBJ2-3 | - | TRBD1 | TRBV30 | CAWAGGERTDTQYF | TGTGCCTGGGCAGGGGGCGAGAGGACAGATACGCAGTATTTT
TRBJ1-1 | once | TRBD1 | TRBV19 | CASRTQPGQGNTEAFF | TGTGCCAGCCGCACACAACCGGGACAGGGGAACACTGAAGCTTTCTTT
TRBJ1-1 | once | TRBD1 | TRBV19 | CASSIRQGWRTEAFF | TGTGCCAGTAGTATCCGACAGGGGTGGAGGACTGAAGCTTTCTTT
TRBJ2-7 | - | TRBD2 | TRBV29-1 | CSYRQGAGGTYEQYF | TGCAGCTACCGACAGGGAGCGGGGGGTACCTACGAGCAGTACTTC
TRBJ2-2 | - | TRBD2 | TRBV14 | CASSLERERELDTGELFF | TGTGCCAGCAGCCTTGAACGAGAGCGGGAGTTAGACACCGGGGAGCTGTTTTTT
TRBJ2-3 | - | - | TRBV6-1 | CASSERRRTDTQYF | TGTGCCAGCAGTGAGAGACGCCGCACAGATACGCAGTATTTT
TRBJ2-7 | - | TRBD1 | TRBV27 | CASSRDRGTTEQYF | TGTGCCAGCAGTCGCGACAGGGGGACGACCGAGCAGTACTTC
TRBJ1-1 | - | - | TRBV30 | CAWSRTKNTEAFF | TGTGCCTGGAGTAGGACAAAGAACACTGAAGCTTTCTTT
TRBJ1-4 | - | TRBD1 | TRBV9 | CASSLTGGTGYNEKLFF | TGTGCCAGCAGCTTAACCGGGGGGACAGGCTATAATGAAAAACTGTTTTTT
TRBJ2-7 | - | - | TRBV5-1 | CASGQIGYEQYF | TGCGCCAGTGGACAGATTGGTTACGAGCAGTACTTC
TRBJ2-1 | - | - | TRBV7-2 | CASRPRLAVNEQFF | TGTGCCAGCAGGCCCCGGCTAGCCGTCAATGAGCAGTTCTTC
TRBJ2-7 | - | - | TRBV18 | CASSPRDAYEQYF | TGTGCCAGCTCCCCCCGTGACGCCTACGAGCAGTACTTC
TRBJ2-3 | - | - | TRBV5-6 | CASSSPRDPQTDTQYF | TGTGCCAGCAGCTCCCCCCGGGACCCACAGACAGATACGCAGTATTTT
TRBJ2-7 | - | TRBD2 | TRBV9 | CASSVGSSGSSGQYF | TGTGCCAGCAGCGTAGGTTCTAGCGGGAGCAGTGGGCAGTACTTC
TRBJ2-1 | - | - | TRBV7-2 | CASSPQYGGGDEQFF | TGTGCCAGCAGCCCGCAGTACGGCGGAGGCGATGAGCAGTTCTTC
TRBJ1-5 | - | - | TRBV5-5 | CASSGFRDQPQHF | TGTGCCAGCAGCGGCTTTCGGGATCAGCCCCAGCATTTT
TRBJ2-3 | - | - | TRBV9 | CASSVDTGSTDTQYF | TGTGCCAGCAGCGTAGATACAGGGAGCACAGATACGCAGTATTTT
TRBJ1-3 | - | TRBD1 | TRBV6-5 | CASTRTGGSGNTIYF | TGTGCCAGCACTAGGACAGGGGGCTCTGGAAACACCATATATTTT
TRBJ1-3 | - | - | TRBV5-6 | CASSTLTGYSGNTIYF | TGTGCCAGCAGCACGCTGACGGGATACTCTGGAAACACCATATATTTT
TRBJ2-7 | - | - | TRBV10-3 | CAIRIGLHVYEQYF | TGTGCCATCAGAATCGGACTACATGTCTACGAGCAGTACTTC
TRBJ1-1 | - | - | TRBV7-3 | CASSLTRDKNTEAFF | TGTGCCAGCAGCCTCACCCGGGACAAGAACACTGAAGCTTTCTTT
TRBJ1-1 | - | - | TRBV9 | CASSVGTVMNTEAFF | TGTGCCAGCAGCGTAGGTACCGTCATGAACACTGAAGCTTTCTTT
TRBJ1-4 | - | - | TRBV7-3 | CASSTHSRDKRLLGEKLFF | TGTGCCAGCAGCACCCATTCCCGGGACAAGAGGTTATTAGGCGAAAAACTGTTTTTT
TRBJ1-5 | - | TRBD1 | TRBV7-6 | CASSPGTGQNQPQHF | TGTGCCAGCAGCCCCGGGACAGGGCAGAATCAGCCCCAGCATTTT
TRBJ2-5 | - | TRBD2 | TRBV7-2 | CASSLGGGSQETQYF | TGTGCCAGCAGCTTAGGGGGAGGGTCCCAAGAGACCCAGTACTTC
TRBJ1-5 | - | - | TRBV28 | CASTTGTGFQPQHF | TGTGCCAGCACTACGGGAACAGGGTTTCAGCCCCAGCATTTT
TRBJ2-5 | - | - | TRBV7-6 | CASSLGLRETQYF | TGTGCCAGCAGCTTAGGCCTACGAGAGACCCAGTACTTC